This TCR beta chain stems from a study of shared clonotypes between healthy human individuals. At the level of the study: Used for every donor were three CD4 naive, three CD4 memory, two CD8 naive and one CD8 memory plate.

CDR3 length: 15 residues. V gave up 4 bases and J gave up 0 bases, with 11 bases separating them. Germline V gene data show CDR1 as SGHRS and CDR2 as YFSETQ. Using immunoSEQ multiplex PCR, the repertoire was profiled, and TCRdb retains in-frame clones only, with some absent. The sample has under 1,100,000 clones, approximately 78% seen once. This receptor was taken from a man between 18 and 35 years old in good health. Some clones in this sample may be carry-over from other donors' samples. The rearrangement links TRBV5-1 to TRBJ2-1; D possibly matches TRBD1 or TRBD2 (6 bases each). The sample taken for sequencing was memory CD4+ T cells from PBMCs. Subset noted: CD45RA-negative fraction. The CDR3 DNA reads as TGCGCCAGCAGCGCGGGACACAACTCCTACAATGAGCAGTTCTTC. This codes for CASSAGHNSYNEQFF.